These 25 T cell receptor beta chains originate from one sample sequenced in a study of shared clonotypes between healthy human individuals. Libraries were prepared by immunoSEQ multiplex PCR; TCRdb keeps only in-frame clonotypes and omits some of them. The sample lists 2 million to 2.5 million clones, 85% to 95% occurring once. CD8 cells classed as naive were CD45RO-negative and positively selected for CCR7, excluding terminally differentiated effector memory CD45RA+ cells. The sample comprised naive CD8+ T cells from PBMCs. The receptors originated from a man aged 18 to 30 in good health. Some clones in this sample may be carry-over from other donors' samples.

CDR3 sequence: CASSPRHATNEKLFF. The CDR3 region has the DNA TGCGCCAGCAGCCCCCGACACGCAACTAATGAAAAACTGTTTTTT. The chain employs TRBV4-1 and TRBJ1-4; D remains ambiguous. The CDR3 is made up of 15 amino acids. CDR1 MGHRA and CDR2 YSYEKL come from the germline V gene. V gave up 4 bases and J gave up 0 bases, with 9 bases separating them.

In nucleotides, the CDR3 is TGTGCCAGCTCAACAGCGGGGGGGAGCACAGATACGCAGTATTTT. It translates to CASSTAGGSTDTQYF. The chain is built from TRBV2 and TRBJ2-3; TRBD2 agrees at 10 bases. This CDR3 contains 15 residues. CDR1 and CDR2 (germline): SNHLY, FYNNEI. V lost 8 bases to trimming and J lost 0 bases; unmatched junction nucleotides: 5.

CDR3 bases: TGTGCCAGCAGCGTAGGCCAGACGGACCGGCACTATGGCTACACCTTC. Translation gives CASSVGQTDRHYGYTF. The chain carries TRBV9 and TRBJ1-2; D gene unclear. The CDR3 loop spans 16 amino acids. V lost 0 bases and J lost 3, with 15 bases in between. From germline, CDR1 is SGDLS and CDR2 YYNGEE.

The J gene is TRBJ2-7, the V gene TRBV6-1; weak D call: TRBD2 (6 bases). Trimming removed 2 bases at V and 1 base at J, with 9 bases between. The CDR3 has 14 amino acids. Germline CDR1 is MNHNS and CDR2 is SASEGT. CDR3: CASSERGESYEQYF. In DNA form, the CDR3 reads TGTGCCAGCAGTGAACGCGGGGAATCCTACGAGCAGTACTTC.

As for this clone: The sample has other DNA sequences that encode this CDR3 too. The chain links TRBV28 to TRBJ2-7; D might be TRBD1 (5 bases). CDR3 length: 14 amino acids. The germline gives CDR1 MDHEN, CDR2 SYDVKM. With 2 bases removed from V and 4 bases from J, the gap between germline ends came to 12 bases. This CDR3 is CASSLPGLGYEQYF. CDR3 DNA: TGTGCCAGCAGTTTACCAGGGCTCGGATACGAGCAGTACTTC.

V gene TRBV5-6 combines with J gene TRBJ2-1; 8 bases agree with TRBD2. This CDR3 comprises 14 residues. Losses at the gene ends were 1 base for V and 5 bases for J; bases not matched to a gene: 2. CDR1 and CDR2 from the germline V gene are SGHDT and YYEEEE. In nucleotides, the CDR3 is TGTGCCAGCAGCTTGCTAGCGGGTCACAATGAGCAGTTCTTC. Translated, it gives CASSLLAGHNEQFF. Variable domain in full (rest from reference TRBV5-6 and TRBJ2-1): DAGVTQSPTHLIKTRGQQVTLRCSPKSGHDTVSWYQQALGQGPQFIFQYYEEEERQRGNFPDRFSGHQFPNYSSELNVNALLLGDSALYLCASSLLAGHNEQFFGPGTRLTVL.

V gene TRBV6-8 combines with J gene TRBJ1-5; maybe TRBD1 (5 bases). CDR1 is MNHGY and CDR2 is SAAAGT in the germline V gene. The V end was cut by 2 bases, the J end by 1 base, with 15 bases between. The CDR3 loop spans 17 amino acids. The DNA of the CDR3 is TGTGCCAGCAGTTACGCGGGGGGGTCAAGAAGCAATCAGCCCCAGCATTTT. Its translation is CASSYAGGSRSNQPQHF.

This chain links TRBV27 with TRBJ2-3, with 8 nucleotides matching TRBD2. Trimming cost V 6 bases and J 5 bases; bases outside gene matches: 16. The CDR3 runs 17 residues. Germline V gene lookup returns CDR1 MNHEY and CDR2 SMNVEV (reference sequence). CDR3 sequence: CASRTSPGRVLGDTQYF. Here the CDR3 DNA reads TGTGCCAGCAGAACCTCTCCCGGGAGGGTATTAGGAGATACGCAGTATTTT.

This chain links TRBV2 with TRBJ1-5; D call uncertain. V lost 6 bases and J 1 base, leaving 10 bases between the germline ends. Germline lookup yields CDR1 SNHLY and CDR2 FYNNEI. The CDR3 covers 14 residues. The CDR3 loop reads CASRLGGSNQPQHF. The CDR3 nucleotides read TGTGCCAGCAGGTTGGGAGGGAGCAATCAGCCCCAGCATTTT.

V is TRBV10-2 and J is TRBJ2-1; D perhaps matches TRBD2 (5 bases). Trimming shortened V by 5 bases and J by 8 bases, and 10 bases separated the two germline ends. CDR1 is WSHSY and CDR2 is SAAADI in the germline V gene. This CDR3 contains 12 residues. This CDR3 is CASSQDSDEQFF. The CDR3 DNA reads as TGCGCCAGCAGTCAGGACTCCGATGAGCAGTTCTTC.

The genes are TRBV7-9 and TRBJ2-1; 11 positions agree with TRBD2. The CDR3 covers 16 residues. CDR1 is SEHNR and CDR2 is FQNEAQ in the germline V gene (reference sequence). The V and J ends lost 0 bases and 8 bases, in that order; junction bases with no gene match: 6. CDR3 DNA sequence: TGTGCCAGCAGCTTAGCTAGCGGGAGGGCCTGGTATGAGCAGTTCTTC. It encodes CASSLASGRAWYEQFF.

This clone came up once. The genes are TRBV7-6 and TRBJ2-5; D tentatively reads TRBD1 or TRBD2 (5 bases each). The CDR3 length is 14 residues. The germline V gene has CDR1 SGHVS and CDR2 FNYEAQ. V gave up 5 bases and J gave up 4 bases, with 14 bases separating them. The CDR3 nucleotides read TGTGCCAGCAGCCCACGGGGTCAGGGAGAGACCCAGTACTTC. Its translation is CASSPRGQGETQYF. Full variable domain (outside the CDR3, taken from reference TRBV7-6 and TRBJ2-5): GAGVSQSPRYKVTKRGQDVALRCDPISGHVSLYWYRQALGQGPEFLTYFNYEAQQDKSGLPNDRFSAERPEGSISTLTIQRTEQRDSAMYRCASSPRGQGETQYFGPGTRLLVL.

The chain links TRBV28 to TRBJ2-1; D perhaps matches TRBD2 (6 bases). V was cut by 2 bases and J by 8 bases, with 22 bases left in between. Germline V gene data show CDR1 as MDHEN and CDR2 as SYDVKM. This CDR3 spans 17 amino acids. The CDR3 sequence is CASSLEPSSGGRYEQFF. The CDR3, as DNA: TGTGCCAGCAGTTTAGAGCCCAGTAGCGGAGGGCGATATGAGCAGTTCTTC.

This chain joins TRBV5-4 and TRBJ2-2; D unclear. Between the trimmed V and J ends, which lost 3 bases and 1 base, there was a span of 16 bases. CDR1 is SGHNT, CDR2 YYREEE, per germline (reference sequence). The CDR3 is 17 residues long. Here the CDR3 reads CASSSLTVIGNTGELFF. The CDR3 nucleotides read TGTGCCAGCAGCTCCTTGACTGTCATTGGGAACACCGGGGAGCTGTTTTTT. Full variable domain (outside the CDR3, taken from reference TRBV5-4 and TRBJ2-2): ETGVTQSPTHLIKTRGQQVTLRCSSQSGHNTVSWYQQALGQGPQFIFQYYREEENGRGNFPPRFSGLQFPNYSSELNVNALELDDSALYLCASSSLTVIGNTGELFFGEGSRLTVL.

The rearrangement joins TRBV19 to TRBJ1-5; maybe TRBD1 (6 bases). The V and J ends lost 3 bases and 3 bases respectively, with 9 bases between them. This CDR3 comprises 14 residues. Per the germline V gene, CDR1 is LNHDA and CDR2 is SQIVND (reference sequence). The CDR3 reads CASSMDSDNQPQHF. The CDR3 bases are TGTGCCAGTAGTATGGACAGTGACAATCAGCCCCAGCATTTT. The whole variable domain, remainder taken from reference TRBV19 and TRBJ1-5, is DGGITQSPKYLFRKEGQNVTLSCEQNLNHDAMYWYRQDPGQGLRLIYYSQIVNDFQKGDIAEGYSVSREKKESFPLTVTSAQKNPTAFYLCASSMDSDNQPQHFGDGTRLSIL.

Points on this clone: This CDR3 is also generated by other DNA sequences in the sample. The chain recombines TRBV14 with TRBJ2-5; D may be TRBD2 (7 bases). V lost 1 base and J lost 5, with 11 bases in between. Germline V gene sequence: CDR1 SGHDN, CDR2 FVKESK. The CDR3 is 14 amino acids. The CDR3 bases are TGTGCCAGCAGCCAAGTCGGGGGGCGGGAGACCCAGTACTTC. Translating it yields CASSQVGGRETQYF.

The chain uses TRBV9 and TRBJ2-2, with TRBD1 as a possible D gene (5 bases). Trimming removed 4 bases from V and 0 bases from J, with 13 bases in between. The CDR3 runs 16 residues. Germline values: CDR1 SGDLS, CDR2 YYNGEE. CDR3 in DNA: TGTGCCAGCAGCCTTCCCCAGGGAACGAACACCGGGGAGCTGTTTTTT. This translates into CASSLPQGTNTGELFF.

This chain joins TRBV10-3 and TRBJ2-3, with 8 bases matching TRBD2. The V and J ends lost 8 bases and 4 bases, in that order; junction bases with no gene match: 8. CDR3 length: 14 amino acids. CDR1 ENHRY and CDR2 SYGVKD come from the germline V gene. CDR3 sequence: CAIQIGGGPDTQYF. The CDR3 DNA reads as TGTGCCATCCAAATCGGGGGGGGCCCAGATACGCAGTATTTT.

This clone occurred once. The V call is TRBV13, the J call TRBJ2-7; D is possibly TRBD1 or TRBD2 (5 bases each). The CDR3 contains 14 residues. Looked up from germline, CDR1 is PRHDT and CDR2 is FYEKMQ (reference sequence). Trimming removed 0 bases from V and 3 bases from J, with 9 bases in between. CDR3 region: CASSLGGDGYEQYF. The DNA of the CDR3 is TGTGCCAGCAGCTTAGGGGGGGACGGCTACGAGCAGTACTTC.

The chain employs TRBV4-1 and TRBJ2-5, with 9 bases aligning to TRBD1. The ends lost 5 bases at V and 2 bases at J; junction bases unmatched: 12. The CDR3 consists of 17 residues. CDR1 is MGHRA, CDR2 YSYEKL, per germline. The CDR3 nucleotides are TGCGCCAGCAGCGCCCCTCCCTCTGGGACAGGGCAAGAGACCCAGTACTTC. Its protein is CASSAPPSGTGQETQYF.

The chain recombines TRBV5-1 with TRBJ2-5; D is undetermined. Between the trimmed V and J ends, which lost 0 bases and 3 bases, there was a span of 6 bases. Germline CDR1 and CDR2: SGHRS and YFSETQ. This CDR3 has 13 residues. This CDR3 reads CASSLVPEETQYF. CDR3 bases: TGCGCCAGCAGCTTGGTTCCAGAAGAGACCCAGTACTTC.

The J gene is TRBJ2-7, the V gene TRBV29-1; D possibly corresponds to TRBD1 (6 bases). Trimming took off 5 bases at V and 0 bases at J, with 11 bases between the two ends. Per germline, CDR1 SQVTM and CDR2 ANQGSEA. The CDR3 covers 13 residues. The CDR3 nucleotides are TGCAGCGTTCCCACAGGGAACTCCTACGAGCAGTACTTC. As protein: CSVPTGNSYEQYF.

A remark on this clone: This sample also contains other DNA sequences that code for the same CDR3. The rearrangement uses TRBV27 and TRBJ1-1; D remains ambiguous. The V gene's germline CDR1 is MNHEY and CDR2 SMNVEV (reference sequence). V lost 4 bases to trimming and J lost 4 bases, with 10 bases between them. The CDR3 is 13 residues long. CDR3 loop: CASSSRVGTEAFF. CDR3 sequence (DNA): TGTGCCAGCAGTTCCCGAGTGGGCACTGAAGCTTTCTTT.

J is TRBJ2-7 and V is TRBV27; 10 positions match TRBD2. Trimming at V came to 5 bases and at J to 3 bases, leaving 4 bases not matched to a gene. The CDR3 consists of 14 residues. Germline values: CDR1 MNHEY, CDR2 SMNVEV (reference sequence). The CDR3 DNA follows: TGTGCCAGCAGTACCCTAGCGGGAGTCTACGAGCAGTACTTC. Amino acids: CASSTLAGVYEQYF.

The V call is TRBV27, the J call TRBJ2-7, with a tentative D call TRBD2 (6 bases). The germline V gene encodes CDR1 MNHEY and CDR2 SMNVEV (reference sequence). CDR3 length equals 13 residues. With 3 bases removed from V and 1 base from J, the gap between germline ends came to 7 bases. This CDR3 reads CASSLEGSYEQYF. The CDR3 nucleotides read TGTGCCAGCAGTTTGGAGGGATCCTACGAGCAGTACTTC.